This is a list of T cell receptor beta chains from one sample in a study of a mutant IDH1 vaccine in newly diagnosed glioma. Data came from immunoSEQ multiplex PCR; TCRdb stores just in-frame clones and leaves some out. The sample lists fewer than 35,000 clones, 90% occurring once. These receptors' antigens are unknown. The input for sequencing was PBMCs, taken from a glioma patient whose treatment included an IDH1 peptide vaccine. The source is a man between 18 and 35 years old with glioma. Both conserved end residues are part of each CDR3. A D gene is named only where the DNA matches it firmly. Clone size is given for some rows only: seen once, a few or many times, or a class if the clone is expanded.

CDR3aa	CDR3nt	abundance	d_gene	v_gene	j_gene
CASSLEKVDGYTF	TGTGCCAGCAGCTTAGAAAAGGTGGATGGCTACACCTTC	-	-	TRBV7-9	TRBJ1-2
CASSFGGNDYGYTF	TGTGCCAGCAGCTTTGGGGGGAACGACTATGGCTACACCTTC	-	-	TRBV7-2	TRBJ1-2
CASSNDPSGANVLTF	TGTGCCAGCAGCAACGACCCCTCTGGGGCCAACGTCCTGACTTTC	-	-	TRBV7-9	TRBJ2-6
CASSQGRVDYGYTF	TGCGCCAGCAGCCAAGGAAGAGTTGATTATGGCTACACCTTC	-	-	TRBV4-3	TRBJ1-2
CASSQGLAENIQYF	TGCGCCAGCAGCCAAGGGCTAGCGGAAAACATTCAGTACTTC	-	TRBD2	TRBV4-3	TRBJ2-4
CASSLTAHGELFF	TGTGCCAGCAGCCTGACAGCCCACGGGGAGCTGTTTTTT	-	-	TRBV5-5	TRBJ2-2
CAWSVRGDRVVQYF	TGTGCCTGGAGTGTACGCGGGGACAGGGTAGTGCAGTACTTC	-	TRBD1	TRBV30	TRBJ2-7
CASSYGAVGEQYF	TGTGCCAGCAGCTACGGAGCGGTAGGCGAGCAGTACTTC	-	-	TRBV7-8	TRBJ2-7
CASSQAGGSNQPQHF	TGCGCCAGCAGCCAAGCCGGTGGGAGCAATCAGCCCCAGCATTTT	-	-	TRBV4-1	TRBJ1-5
CASSLVGGVNQPQHF	TGTGCCAGCAGCTTAGTTGGGGGTGTCAATCAGCCCCAGCATTTT	-	-	TRBV7-2	TRBJ1-5
CAWSVRGVGLALHF	TGTGCCTGGAGTGTAAGAGGGGTGGGGTTGGCCCTCCACTTT	few	-	TRBV30	TRBJ1-6
CASSGGRAGGSYEQYF	TGTGCCAGCAGTGGGGGGCGGGCGGGAGGCTCCTACGAGCAGTACTTC	once	TRBD2	TRBV25-1	TRBJ2-7
CASSLQGETQYF	TGCGCCAGCAGCCTACAAGGGGAGACCCAGTACTTC	-	-	TRBV5-1	TRBJ2-5
CATFEGLGTEAFF	TGTGCCACCTTTGAGGGTCTCGGCACTGAAGCTTTCTTT	-	-	TRBV7-9	TRBJ1-1
CASSQGRDQPQHF	TGCGCCAGCAGCCAAGGTCGCGATCAGCCCCAGCATTTT	-	-	TRBV4-1	TRBJ1-5
CAWRPTGYLYEQYF	TGTGCCTGGAGACCTACAGGATACCTCTACGAGCAGTACTTC	-	-	TRBV30	TRBJ2-7
CASSQEANEQFF	TGCGCCAGCAGCCAAGAGGCCAATGAGCAGTTCTTC	-	-	TRBV4-1	TRBJ2-1
CASSISTGGGYTF	TGTGCCAGTAGTATTTCCACAGGGGGAGGCTACACCTTC	-	TRBD1	TRBV19	TRBJ1-2
CASIDRGRATQYF	TGTGCCAGCATCGACAGGGGTCGGGCTACGCAGTATTTT	-	-	TRBV21-1	TRBJ2-3
CASSLDSHNSPLHF	TGCGCCAGCAGCTTGGACAGCCATAATTCACCCCTCCACTTT	-	-	TRBV5-1	TRBJ1-6
CASSRDSSGGTEAFF	TGTGCCAGTAGCCGGGACAGCTCCGGCGGCACTGAAGCTTTCTTT	-	TRBD1	TRBV19	TRBJ1-1
CASSLTMTGSAVEQYF	TGTGCCAGCAGTTTAACAATGACAGGGTCGGCAGTCGAGCAGTACTTC	-	TRBD1	TRBV6-6	TRBJ2-7
CASSHLGGNTEAFF	TGTGCCAGCAGCCACCTAGGGGGGAACACTGAAGCTTTCTTT	-	-	TRBV14	TRBJ1-1
CASSRSGEAFYEQYF	TGTGCCAGCAGCCGTAGCGGGGAAGCCTTCTACGAGCAGTACTTC	-	TRBD2	TRBV7-9	TRBJ2-7
CASSIGLAGVGDTQYF	TGTGCCAGTAGTATAGGACTAGCGGGAGTGGGGGATACGCAGTATTTT	-	TRBD2	TRBV19	TRBJ2-3
CASIPNARGTEAFF	TGTGCCAGCATCCCCAATGCTCGAGGAACTGAAGCTTTCTTT	-	-	TRBV6-6	TRBJ1-1
CASSLDGITGEQYF	TGTGCCAGCAGCTTAGACGGGATTACTGGCGAGCAGTACTTC	-	-	TRBV7-9	TRBJ2-7
CASSQEIGYEQYF	TGCGCCAGCAGCCAAGAGATAGGCTACGAGCAGTACTTC	-	-	TRBV4-3	TRBJ2-7
CASSLYSARLSNQPQHF	TGTGCCAGCAGCTTGTACTCCGCCCGTCTTAGCAATCAGCCCCAGCATTTT	few	-	TRBV5-4	TRBJ1-5
CASSEEQGGAYEQYF	TGTGCCAGCAGTGAAGAACAGGGAGGCGCCTACGAGCAGTACTTC	-	-	TRBV6-1	TRBJ2-7
CTDRRETQYF	TGCACCGACCGCAGGGAAACGCAGTATTTT	-	-	TRBV20-1	TRBJ2-3
CASSLSPSVNTEAFF	TGTGCCAGCAGTTTGTCCCCCTCGGTGAACACTGAAGCTTTCTTT	few	-	TRBV28	TRBJ1-1
CASRLHSGELFF	TGTGCCAGCAGACTCCACTCCGGGGAGCTGTTTTTT	-	-	TRBV6-5	TRBJ2-2
CASSQPRDNGYTF	TGTGCCAGCAGCCAACCCAGGGACAATGGCTACACCTTC	-	-	TRBV5-4	TRBJ1-2
CTSSQDRRQGGQPQHF	TGCACCAGCAGCCAAGATCGTCGACAGGGGGGACAGCCCCAGCATTTT	-	-	TRBV1	TRBJ1-5
CASSYTGTGTYEQYF	TGTGCCAGCAGTTACACCGGGACAGGAACCTACGAGCAGTACTTC	-	TRBD1	TRBV6-6	TRBJ2-7
CASSEGNMWTGPNEKLFF	TGTGCCAGCAGTGAAGGCAACATGTGGACAGGGCCAAATGAAAAACTGTTTTTT	-	TRBD1	TRBV25-1	TRBJ1-4
CASRGGLNYTF	TGTGCCAGCAGGGGGGGATTGAACTACACCTTC	-	-	TRBV28	TRBJ1-2
CAWGALSGNSRNTEAFF	TGTGCCTGGGGGGCCCTATCCGGGAACTCGAGGAACACTGAAGCTTTCTTT	-	-	TRBV30	TRBJ1-1
CATKRGSTDTQYF	TGTGCCACGAAGCGGGGGAGCACAGATACGCAGTATTTT	-	TRBD2	TRBV10-3	TRBJ2-3
CSVESGQGANEQYF	TGCAGCGTTGAGTCCGGACAGGGGGCTAACGAGCAGTACTTC	once	TRBD1	TRBV29-1	TRBJ2-7
CASSEQGLAYEQYF	TGTGCCAGCAGTGAACAGGGGCTTGCCTACGAGCAGTACTTC	-	-	TRBV2	TRBJ2-7
CAWSRHDNAPNTEAFF	TGTGCCTGGAGCCGACACGACAACGCCCCGAACACTGAAGCTTTCTTT	-	-	TRBV30	TRBJ1-1
CASSPASYTEAFF	TGTGCCAGCAGCCCTGCTAGTTATACTGAAGCTTTCTTT	few	-	TRBV9	TRBJ1-1
CASSGGTGDSPLHF	TGCGCCAGCAGTGGGGGGACAGGGGATTCACCCCTCCACTTT	-	TRBD1	TRBV10-2	TRBJ1-6